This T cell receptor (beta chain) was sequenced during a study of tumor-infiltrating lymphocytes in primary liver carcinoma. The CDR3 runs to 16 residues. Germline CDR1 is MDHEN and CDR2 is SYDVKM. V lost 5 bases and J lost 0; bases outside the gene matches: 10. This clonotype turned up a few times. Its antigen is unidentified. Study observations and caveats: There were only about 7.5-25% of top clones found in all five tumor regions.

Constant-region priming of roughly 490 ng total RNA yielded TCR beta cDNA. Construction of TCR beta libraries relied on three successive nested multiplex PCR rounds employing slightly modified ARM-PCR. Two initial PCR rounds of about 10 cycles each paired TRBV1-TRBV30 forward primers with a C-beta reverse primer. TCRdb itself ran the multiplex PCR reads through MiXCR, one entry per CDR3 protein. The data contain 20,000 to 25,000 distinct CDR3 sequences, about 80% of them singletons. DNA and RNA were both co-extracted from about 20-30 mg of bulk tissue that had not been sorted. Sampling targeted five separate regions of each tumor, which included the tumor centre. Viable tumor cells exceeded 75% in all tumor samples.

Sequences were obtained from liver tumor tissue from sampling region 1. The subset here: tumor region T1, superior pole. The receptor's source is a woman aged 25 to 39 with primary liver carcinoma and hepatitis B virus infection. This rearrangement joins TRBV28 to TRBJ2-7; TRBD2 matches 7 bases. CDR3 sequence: CASSPRPSGTSYEQYF. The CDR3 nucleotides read TGTGCCAGCAGTCCAAGGCCTAGCGGTACCTCCTACGAGCAGTACTTC. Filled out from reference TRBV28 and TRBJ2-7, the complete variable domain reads DVKVTQSSRYLVKRTGEKVFLECVQDMDHENMFWYRQDPGLGLRLIYFSYDVKMKEKGDIPEGYSVSREKKERFSLILESASTNQTSMYLCASSPRPSGTSYEQYFGPGTRLTVT.